This note documents a single T cell receptor beta chain sequence. The antigen is unknown. The data stem from a study of lymphopenia after photon versus proton radiotherapy. The CDR3 sequence is 16 residues long. Trimming took 4 bases from V and 0 from J; bases not matched to a gene: 5. CDR1 KGHSH and CDR2 LQKENI come from the germline V gene. Study results and caveats: Post-nadir TCR diversity decline inversely tracked overall survival among those who died. Proton therapy kept repertoires fairly stable, unlike photons, which gained effector/memory cells. Oligoclonal CD8+ Temra expansion after nadir drove photon patients' diversity drop.

Some clones are missing from TCRdb's copy, which holds only in-frame ones; the method was immunoSEQ multiplex PCR. The sample shows about 22,000 clones, around 88% of them seen only once. The V call is TRBV18, the J call TRBJ2-2; TRBD1 matches 7 bases. The clonotype originates from a man aged 80 or over with esophageal cancer. Sequenced material: peripheral blood, taken from a patient treated with proton-based radiotherapy. The CDR3 DNA follows: TGTGCCAGCTCACTCTGGGGGACAGCGAACACCGGGGAGCTGTTTTTT. Translation: CASSLWGTANTGELFF.